This section outlines one TCR beta chain sequence together with its context. The target antigen is unknown. V lost 5 bases to trimming and J lost 6 bases, with 17 bases between them. This CDR3 spans 15 amino acids. Germline V gene sequence: CDR1 SGHTA, CDR2 FQGTGA. The method was immunoSEQ multiplex PCR; TCRdb's version includes in-frame clones alone and lacks a portion of them. The sample records tens of thousands of clones, around 84% being singletons. This record belongs to a study of T cells after posttransplantation cyclophosphamide. Study-level points and caveats: Donor CD8+ memory clones often dominated recipient blood repertoires at later times.

Source material: PBMCs. This sequence was found in a man aged 25-45 years with a blood cancer, CMV-positive, and with a related stem cell donor. The chain is built from TRBV7-3 and TRBJ2-1; tentatively, D is TRBD1 (6 bases). The CDR3 DNA is TGTGCCAGCAGCGTCGATACAGGGACCCGCAATGAGCAGTTCTTC. It encodes CASSVDTGTRNEQFF.